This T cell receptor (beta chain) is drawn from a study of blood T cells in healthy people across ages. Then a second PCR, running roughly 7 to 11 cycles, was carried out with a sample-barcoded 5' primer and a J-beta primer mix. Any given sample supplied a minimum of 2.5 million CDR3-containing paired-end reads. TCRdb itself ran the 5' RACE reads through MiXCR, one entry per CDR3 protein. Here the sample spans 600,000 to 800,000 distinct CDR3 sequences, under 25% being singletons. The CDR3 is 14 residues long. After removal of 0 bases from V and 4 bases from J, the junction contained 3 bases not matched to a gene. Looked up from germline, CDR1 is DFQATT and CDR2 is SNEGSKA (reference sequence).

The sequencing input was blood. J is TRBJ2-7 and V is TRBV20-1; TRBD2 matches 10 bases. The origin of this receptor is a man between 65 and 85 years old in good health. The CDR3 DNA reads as TGCAGTGCTAGAGATGGGACTAGCGATTACGAGCAGTACTTC. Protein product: CSARDGTSDYEQYF.